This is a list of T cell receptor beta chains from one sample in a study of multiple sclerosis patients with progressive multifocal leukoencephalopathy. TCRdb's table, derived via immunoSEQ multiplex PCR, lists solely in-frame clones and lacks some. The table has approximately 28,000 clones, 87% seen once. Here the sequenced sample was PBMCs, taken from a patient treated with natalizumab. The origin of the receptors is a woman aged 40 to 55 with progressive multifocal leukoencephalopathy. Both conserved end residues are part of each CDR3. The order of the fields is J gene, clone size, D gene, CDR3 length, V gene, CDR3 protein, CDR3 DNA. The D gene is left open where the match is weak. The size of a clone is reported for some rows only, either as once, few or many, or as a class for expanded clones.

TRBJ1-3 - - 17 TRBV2 CASSEAGGGRSGNTIYF TGTGCCAGCAGTGAAGCGGGGGGCGGGCGCTCTGGAAACACCATATATTTT
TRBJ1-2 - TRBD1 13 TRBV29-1 CSVEPTGAPGYTF TGCAGCGTTGAACCTACAGGGGCGCCGGGCTACACCTTC
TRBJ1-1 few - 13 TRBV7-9 CASSFREGTEAFF TGTGCCAGCAGCTTCAGGGAGGGCACTGAAGCTTTCTTT
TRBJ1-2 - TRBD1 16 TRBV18 CASSPQAGGMNYGYTF TGTGCCAGCTCACCACAAGCAGGGGGGATGAACTATGGCTACACCTTC
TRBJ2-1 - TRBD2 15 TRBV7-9 CASSFSGGAVDEQFF TGTGCCAGCAGCTTTAGCGGGGGGGCAGTCGATGAGCAGTTCTTC
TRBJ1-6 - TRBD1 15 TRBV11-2 CASSLGDRVNSPLHF TGTGCCAGCAGCTTGGGGGACAGGGTTAATTCACCCCTCCACTTT
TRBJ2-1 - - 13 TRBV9 CASSVDRDNEQFF TGTGCCAGCAGCGTAGACAGGGACAATGAGCAGTTCTTC
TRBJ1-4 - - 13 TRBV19 CASSIAGGEKLFF TGTGCCAGTAGTATAGCGGGTGGGGAAAAACTGTTTTTT
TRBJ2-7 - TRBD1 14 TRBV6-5 CASRKQGAGYEQYF TGTGCCAGCAGAAAACAGGGGGCTGGCTACGAGCAGTACTTC
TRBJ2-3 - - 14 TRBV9 CASSVGVGPDTQYF TGTGCCAGCAGCGTAGGGGTGGGACCAGATACGCAGTATTTT
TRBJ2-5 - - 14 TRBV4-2 CASSQGGAQETQYF TGTGCCAGCAGCCAGGGGGGCGCGCAAGAGACCCAGTACTTC
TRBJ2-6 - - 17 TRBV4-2 CASSREGAASGANVLTF TGTGCCAGCAGCCGCGAAGGGGCGGCCTCTGGGGCCAACGTCCTGACTTTC
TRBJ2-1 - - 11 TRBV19 CASSWGNEQFF TGTGCCAGTAGTTGGGGTAATGAGCAGTTCTTC
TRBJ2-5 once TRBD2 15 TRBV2 CASSEAGTSVVTQYF TGTGCCAGCAGTGAAGCCGGGACTAGCGTAGTGACCCAGTACTTC
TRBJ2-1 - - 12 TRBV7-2 CATTTIANEQFF TGTGCCACTACAACAATTGCCAATGAGCAGTTCTTC
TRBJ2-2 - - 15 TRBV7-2 CASSGRIRATGELFF TGTGCCAGCAGCGGCAGGATAAGGGCCACCGGGGAGCTGTTTTTT
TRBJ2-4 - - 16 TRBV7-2 CASSPPGAVAKNIQYF TGTGCCAGCAGCCCCCCCGGGGCTGTAGCCAAAAACATTCAGTACTTC
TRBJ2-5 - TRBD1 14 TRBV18 CASSLTGVEETQYF TGTGCCAGCTCACTAACAGGGGTGGAGGAGACCCAGTACTTC
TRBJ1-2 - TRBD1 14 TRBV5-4 CASSLDREVYGYTF TGTGCCAGCAGCCTGGACAGGGAGGTCTATGGCTACACCTTC
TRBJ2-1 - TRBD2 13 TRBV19 CASRRQGGNEQFF TGTGCCAGTAGGAGGCAGGGAGGGAATGAGCAGTTCTTC
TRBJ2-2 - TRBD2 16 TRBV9 CASSPGLAGELGELFF TGTGCCAGCAGCCCAGGACTAGCGGGAGAGCTCGGGGAGCTGTTTTTT
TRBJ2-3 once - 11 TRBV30 CAWSGTDTQYF TGTGCCTGGAGTGGGACCGATACGCAGTATTTT
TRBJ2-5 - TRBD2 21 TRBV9 CASSITTGTSGGLSLQETQYF TGTGCCAGCAGCATCACGACCGGGACTAGCGGGGGACTGAGCCTCCAAGAGACCCAGTACTTC
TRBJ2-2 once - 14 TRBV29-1 CSVREGGSSGELFF TGCAGCGTTAGGGAGGGGGGGAGTTCCGGGGAGCTGTTTTTT
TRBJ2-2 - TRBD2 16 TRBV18 CASSAPGGANTGELFF TGTGCCAGCTCAGCACCCGGGGGGGCGAACACCGGGGAGCTGTTTTTT
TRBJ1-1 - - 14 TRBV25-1 CASSGGQLNTEAFF TGTGCCAGCAGTGGAGGACAGTTGAACACTGAAGCTTTCTTT
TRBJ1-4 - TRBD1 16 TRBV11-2 CASSLGQGVFREKLFF TGTGCCAGCAGCTTAGGACAGGGGGTTTTCCGGGAAAAACTGTTTTTT
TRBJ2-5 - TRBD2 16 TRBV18 CASSLSGGATQETQYF TGTGCCAGCTCCCTTAGCGGGGGGGCCACCCAAGAGACCCAGTACTTC
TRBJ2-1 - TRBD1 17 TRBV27 CASSLSFRRGLNNEQFF TGTGCCAGCAGTTTAAGTTTCCGCAGGGGGCTCAACAATGAGCAGTTCTTC
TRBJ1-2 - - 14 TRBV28 CASSSSGTIYGYTF TGTGCCAGCAGTTCCTCCGGGACCATCTATGGCTACACCTTC
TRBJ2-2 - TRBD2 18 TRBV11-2 CASSSTTSSFGRAGELFF TGTGCCAGCAGCTCCACGACTAGCTCGTTCGGTAGAGCCGGGGAGCTGTTTTTT
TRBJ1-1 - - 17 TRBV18 CASSPPLSGGLRTEAFF TGTGCCAGCTCACCACCTTTATCGGGGGGCTTGAGAACTGAAGCTTTCTTT
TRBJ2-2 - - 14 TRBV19 CASSISQGTGELFF TGTGCCAGTAGTATCTCCCAGGGCACCGGGGAGCTGTTTTTT
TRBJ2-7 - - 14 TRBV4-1 CASSQEVPGHEQYF TGCGCCAGCAGCCAAGAGGTTCCGGGCCACGAGCAGTACTTC
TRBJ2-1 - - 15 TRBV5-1 CASSLAGESPYEQFF TGCGCCAGCAGCTTGGCGGGAGAATCCCCCTATGAGCAGTTCTTC
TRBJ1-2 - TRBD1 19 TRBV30 CAWSDPPGTGKGGSYGYTF TGTGCCTGGAGTGACCCTCCCGGGACAGGGAAGGGGGGCTCCTATGGCTACACCTTC
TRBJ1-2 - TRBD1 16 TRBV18 CASSPGQGADYYGYTF TGTGCCAGCTCTCCTGGACAGGGGGCGGACTACTATGGCTACACCTTC
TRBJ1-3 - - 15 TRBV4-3 CASSQASGSGNTIYF TGCGCCAGCAGCCAAGCGTCCGGGTCTGGAAACACCATATATTTT
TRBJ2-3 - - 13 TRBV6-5 CASSYEPGGTQYF TGTGCCAGCAGTTACGAGCCCGGAGGTACGCAGTATTTT
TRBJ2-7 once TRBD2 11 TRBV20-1 CSASGGYEQYF TGCAGTGCCTCGGGGGGCTACGAGCAGTACTTC
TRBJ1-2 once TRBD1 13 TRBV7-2 CASSYGQGYGYTF TGTGCCAGCAGTTACGGACAGGGCTATGGCTACACCTTC
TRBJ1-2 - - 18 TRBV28 CASSYPGPTSGTGYGYTF TGTGCCAGCAGTTATCCGGGACCTACCTCTGGAACTGGCTATGGCTACACCTTC
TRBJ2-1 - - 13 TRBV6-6 CASRRLAYNEQFF TGTGCCAGCAGACGACTAGCCTACAATGAGCAGTTCTTC
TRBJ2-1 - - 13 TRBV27 CASSLQGSNEQFF TGTGCCAGCAGTTTACAGGGATCGAATGAGCAGTTCTTC
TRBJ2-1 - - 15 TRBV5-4 CASSLPRLETNEQFF TGTGCCAGCAGCCTCCCCAGACTAGAAACCAATGAGCAGTTCTTC
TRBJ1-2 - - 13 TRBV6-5 CASSYRDLYGYTF TGTGCCAGCAGTTACAGGGACCTCTATGGCTACACCTTC
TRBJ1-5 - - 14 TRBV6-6 CASQGEGGNQPQHF TGTGCCAGCCAAGGGGAGGGGGGCAATCAGCCCCAGCATTTT
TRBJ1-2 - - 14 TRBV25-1 CASSELGSNYGYTF TGTGCCAGCAGTGAATTGGGCAGTAACTATGGCTACACCTTC
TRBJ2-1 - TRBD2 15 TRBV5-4 CASSLLAGGLDEQFF TGTGCCAGCAGCTTACTAGCGGGAGGTTTGGATGAGCAGTTCTTC
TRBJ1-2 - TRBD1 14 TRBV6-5 CATIRQGTNYGYTF TGTGCCACTATAAGACAGGGAACAAACTATGGCTACACCTTC
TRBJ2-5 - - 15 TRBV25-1 CASSERRKAQETQYF TGTGCCAGCAGTGAGAGGCGGAAAGCTCAAGAGACCCAGTACTTC
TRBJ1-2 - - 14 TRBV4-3 CASSQDGGSAGYTF TGCGCCAGCAGCCAAGATGGGGGCAGTGCTGGCTACACCTTC
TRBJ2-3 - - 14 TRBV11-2 CASSPAGSTDTQYF TGTGCCAGCAGCCCTGCTGGGAGCACAGATACGCAGTATTTT
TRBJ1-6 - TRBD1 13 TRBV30 CAYDRGSNSPLHF TGTGCCTACGACAGGGGCAGCAATTCACCCCTCCACTTT
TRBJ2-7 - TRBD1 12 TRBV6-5 CASSDRGYEQYF TGTGCCAGCAGCGACAGGGGCTACGAGCAGTACTTC
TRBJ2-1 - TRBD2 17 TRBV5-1 CASSLAGGGSSYNEQFF TGCGCCAGCAGCTTGGCCGGGGGAGGGAGCTCCTACAATGAGCAGTTCTTC